The present T cell receptor (beta chain) was sequenced within a study of siplizumab effects on memory and regulatory T cells. CDR3 size: 13 residues. V was pared by 6 bases and J by 1 base, with 2 bases of the junction left unmatched. The germline V gene has CDR1 MNHEY and CDR2 SVGAGI. Sequencing was performed with immunoSEQ multiplex PCR; in TCRdb, only in-frame clones are kept and a portion is missing. Altogether about 100,000 clones are present, around 95% being singletons, with the ten largest covering around 0.6%. Sequencing input: Tregs sorted from blood. The chain carries TRBV6-5 and TRBJ1-1, with 7 bases fitting TRBD1. The receptor was isolated from a human donor in good health. CDR3 protein: CASRGTANTEAFF. As DNA, the CDR3 is TGTGCCAGCAGGGGGACAGCGAACACTGAAGCTTTCTTT.